The T cell receptor beta chain described here comes from a study of T-cell reconstitution after alpha-beta-depleted transplantation in children. Preparation of the TCRbeta library involved a method that used unique molecular identifiers. From the PCR reads, TCRdb called clonotypes with MiXCR, one entry per CDR3 protein. This sample has 140,000 to 150,000 distinct CDR3 sequences, with roughly 8.8% found just once. At least ten counts were recorded for this clonotype. The V end lost 11 bases, the J end lost 2 bases, and 17 bases lay between the germline ends. Per the germline V gene, CDR1 is MGHDK and CDR2 is SYGVNS. The CDR3 is 14 amino acids.

Sequenced here: PBMCs, mostly from graft donor cells, sampled 180 days after TCRalphabeta/CD19-depleted stem cell transplant. The V gene is TRBV25-1, the J gene TRBJ2-3; weak D call: TRBD2 (5 bases). This TCR was sampled from a female patient aged 2-9 years who had a stem cell transplant for congenital amegakaryocytic thrombocytopenia, so the T cells may come from the graft donor. The CDR3 is CAQSAGTTTDTQYF. The CDR3, as DNA: TGTGCCCAGTCGGCGGGTACAACCACAGATACGCAGTATTTT. The whole variable domain, remainder taken from reference TRBV25-1 and TRBJ2-3, is EADIYQTPRYLVIGTGKKITLECSQTMGHDKMYWYQQDPGMELHLIHYSYGVNSTEKGDLSSESTVSRIRTEHFPLTLESARPSHTSQYLCAQSAGTTTDTQYFGPGTRLTVL.